This entry features one TCR beta chain sequence. This entry is derived from a study of stem cell transplantation in POMP-related autoinflammatory disease. Germline lookup yields CDR1 SGHTA and CDR2 FQGNSA. The length of the CDR3 is 11 residues. V lost 2 bases to trimming and J lost 5 bases, with 3 bases between them. Produced via immunoSEQ multiplex PCR; TCRdb's table is partial and in-frame only. The sample consists of some 9,900 clones, about 76% of them appearing once. The source was CD4+ T cells from PBMCs, collected after stem cell transplantation. The sequence was collected from a human patient with POMP-related autoinflammation and immune dysregulation (PRAID). Some T cells may have come from the graft donor. V gene TRBV7-2 combines with J gene TRBJ1-1; no clear D gene. For the CDR3, the DNA is TGTGCCAGCAGCTTACGGACTGAAGCTTTCTTT. Encoded protein: CASSLRTEAFF. Full variable domain (remainder filled in from reference TRBV7-2 and TRBJ1-1): GAGVSQSPSNKVTEKGKDVELRCDPISGHTALYWYRQSLGQGLEFLIYFQGNSAPDKSGLPSDRFSAERTGGSVSTLTIQRTQQEDSAVYLCASSLRTEAFFGQGTRLTVV.